This T cell receptor beta chain was identified in a study of blood T cell repertoires in COVID-19. Study information: COVID-19 samples, acute and convalescent, were from the United States, Italy and Spain.

The germline V gene has CDR1 ENHRY and CDR2 SYGVKD. V was pared by 6 bases and J by 5 bases, with 9 bases of the junction left unmatched. CDR3 length: 15 amino acids. Per the original methods: The authors estimated nucleated cell counts from reference gene primer amplification. The assay was immunoSEQ multiplex PCR, and TCRdb's table has in-frame clones only and misses some. That table gives V, J and clone size, and the DNA gave D and trimming. The table lists about 180,000 clones, approximately 87% of them singletons. The rearrangement uses TRBV10-3 and TRBJ2-7; 11 bases are a match to TRBD2. The clonotype was recovered from a woman between 70 and 85 years old with COVID-19, enrolled during active disease. The sample was peripheral blood. The CDR3 bases are TGTGCCATCAGGGAGATAGCGGGAGGGCCCAACGAGCAGTACTTC. Its protein product is CAIREIAGGPNEQYF.